Listed below are T cell receptor beta chains from one sample, sequenced in a study of graft-versus-host responses after intestinal transplantation. Profiling relied on immunoSEQ multiplex PCR, and the TCRdb table lists in-frame clones only, not all of them. The table records roughly 53,000 clones, about 90% of them present only once. The starting material was PBMCs, obtained 650 to 670 days after intestinal transplant. These receptors were obtained from a human patient who received an intestinal transplant, so some T cells may come from the graft donor. CDR3s include the opening cysteine and the closing phenylalanine or tryptophan. The D gene is left open where the match is weak. A row's size may be missing; if present it is once, few, many or a size class.

d_call: TRBD2; v_call: TRBV19; clone_size: .; j_call: TRBJ2-3; cdr3_nt: TGTGCCAGTAGTTGGCGGGGGGGGAGCACAGATACGCAGTATTTT; cdr3_aa: CASSWRGGSTDTQYF
d_call: TRBD2; v_call: TRBV5-4; clone_size: .; j_call: TRBJ2-3; cdr3_nt: TGTGCCAGCAGCCTGACTAGCGGGGGGCCAAATGTAGGAGATACGCAGTATTTT; cdr3_aa: CASSLTSGGPNVGDTQYF
d_call: TRBD1; v_call: TRBV6-1; clone_size: .; j_call: TRBJ2-2; cdr3_nt: TGTGCCAGCAGTTTACAGGGGGCAGCCACCGGGGAGCTGTTTTTT; cdr3_aa: CASSLQGAATGELFF
d_call: .; v_call: TRBV5-5; clone_size: .; j_call: TRBJ2-7; cdr3_nt: TGTGCCAGCAGCCGACAACAGCTTCAGAGCTCCTACGAGCAGTACTTC; cdr3_aa: CASSRQQLQSSYEQYF
d_call: TRBD2; v_call: TRBV27; clone_size: .; j_call: TRBJ2-7; cdr3_nt: TGTGCCAGCAGTCCAGGGACTAGCGGGGGATCTGGCGAGCAGTACTTC; cdr3_aa: CASSPGTSGGSGEQYF
d_call: .; v_call: TRBV18; clone_size: .; j_call: TRBJ1-6; cdr3_nt: TGTGCCAGCTCACCAGAGGTTGACTATAATTCACCCCTCCACTTT; cdr3_aa: CASSPEVDYNSPLHF
d_call: TRBD1; v_call: TRBV13; clone_size: .; j_call: TRBJ1-3; cdr3_nt: TGTGCCAGCAGCTTAGCCCCAGGGGGGCGCACCATATATTTT; cdr3_aa: CASSLAPGGRTIYF
d_call: TRBD2; v_call: TRBV13; clone_size: .; j_call: TRBJ2-1; cdr3_nt: TGTGCCAGCAGCCACTTACTAGCGGGGGGCGTCAATGAGCAGTTCTTC; cdr3_aa: CASSHLLAGGVNEQFF
d_call: .; v_call: TRBV5-4; clone_size: once; j_call: TRBJ2-1; cdr3_nt: TGTGCCAGCAGCTTGGCGGAGACAGGAGGGGGTGAGCAGTTCTTC; cdr3_aa: CASSLAETGGGEQFF
d_call: .; v_call: TRBV5-4; clone_size: .; j_call: TRBJ2-2; cdr3_nt: TGTGCCAGCAGCTCCAAGACCGGGGAGCTGTTTTTT; cdr3_aa: CASSSKTGELFF
d_call: .; v_call: TRBV7-2; clone_size: once; j_call: TRBJ2-2; cdr3_nt: TGTGCCAGCAGCTTCCTCAGGGGAAGAGGACCAGCGAACACCGGGGAGCTGTTTTTT; cdr3_aa: CASSFLRGRGPANTGELFF
d_call: .; v_call: TRBV4-1; clone_size: .; j_call: TRBJ2-7; cdr3_nt: TGCGCCAGCAGCCACGCTACAACCAGTTCCTCCTACGAGCAGTACTTC; cdr3_aa: CASSHATTSSSYEQYF
d_call: .; v_call: TRBV6-5; clone_size: .; j_call: TRBJ2-1; cdr3_nt: TGTGCCAGCTCCCAGGGGTGGGGGGGCTTACGGTTCTTC; cdr3_aa: CASSQGWGGLRFF
d_call: .; v_call: TRBV10-3; clone_size: once; j_call: TRBJ2-7; cdr3_nt: TGTGCCATCAGTGGCCCTTGGACGAGCTCCTACGAGCAGTACTTC; cdr3_aa: CAISGPWTSSYEQYF
d_call: .; v_call: TRBV19; clone_size: .; j_call: TRBJ1-2; cdr3_nt: TGTGCCAGTAGTATCGGGATTCGGGGTGGCTACACCTTC; cdr3_aa: CASSIGIRGGYTF
d_call: TRBD1; v_call: TRBV7-9; clone_size: .; j_call: TRBJ2-3; cdr3_nt: TGTGCCAGCAGCTACGACAGGGGGGCAGATACGCAGTATTTT; cdr3_aa: CASSYDRGADTQYF
d_call: TRBD2; v_call: TRBV7-6; clone_size: .; j_call: TRBJ2-7; cdr3_nt: TGTGCCAGCAGCTTATTTAGCGGGGGGGCTTACGAGCAGTACTTC; cdr3_aa: CASSLFSGGAYEQYF
d_call: .; v_call: TRBV5-1; clone_size: .; j_call: TRBJ2-7; cdr3_nt: TGCGCCAGCAGCTTGCCTTCCTACGAGCAGTACTTC; cdr3_aa: CASSLPSYEQYF
d_call: .; v_call: TRBV5-8; clone_size: .; j_call: TRBJ1-2; cdr3_nt: TGTGCCAGCAGCTCACAGGGAGAAGGAAGCTACACCTTC; cdr3_aa: CASSSQGEGSYTF
d_call: .; v_call: TRBV27; clone_size: .; j_call: TRBJ2-4; cdr3_nt: TGTGCCAGCAGGGGCCTAGCCAAAAACATTCAGTACTTC; cdr3_aa: CASRGLAKNIQYF
d_call: .; v_call: TRBV12-5; clone_size: .; j_call: TRBJ1-1; cdr3_nt: TGTGCTAGTGGTACCCATGCCAGGACTGAAGCTTTCTTT; cdr3_aa: CASGTHARTEAFF
d_call: TRBD2; v_call: TRBV9; clone_size: once; j_call: TRBJ2-1; cdr3_nt: TGTGCCAGCAGCGCTATAGCGGGGGAGGAGCAGTTCTTC; cdr3_aa: CASSAIAGEEQFF
d_call: TRBD2; v_call: TRBV6-4; clone_size: once; j_call: TRBJ2-1; cdr3_nt: TGTGCCAGCAGCCTCAAAACTAGCGGGGGGGAGAGTGAGCAGTTCTTC; cdr3_aa: CASSLKTSGGESEQFF
d_call: TRBD1; v_call: TRBV6-6; clone_size: .; j_call: TRBJ1-3; cdr3_nt: TGTGCCAGCGAACAGGGGGCAGGAAACACCATATATTTT; cdr3_aa: CASEQGAGNTIYF
d_call: .; v_call: TRBV19; clone_size: .; j_call: TRBJ1-3; cdr3_nt: TGTGCCAGTAGTATCACTTTTGGAAACACCATATATTTT; cdr3_aa: CASSITFGNTIYF
d_call: TRBD1; v_call: TRBV10-3; clone_size: once; j_call: TRBJ2-3; cdr3_nt: TGTGCCATCAGTGGACGGACAGGGGGCACAGATACGCAGTATTTT; cdr3_aa: CAISGRTGGTDTQYF
d_call: .; v_call: TRBV5-4; clone_size: .; j_call: TRBJ2-1; cdr3_nt: TGTGCCAGCAGCTTGACCGGGAACTACAATGAGCAGTTCTTC; cdr3_aa: CASSLTGNYNEQFF
d_call: .; v_call: TRBV5-1; clone_size: .; j_call: TRBJ1-2; cdr3_nt: TGCGCCAGCAGCTTGGATGGGCAGGGCTATGGCTACACCTTC; cdr3_aa: CASSLDGQGYGYTF